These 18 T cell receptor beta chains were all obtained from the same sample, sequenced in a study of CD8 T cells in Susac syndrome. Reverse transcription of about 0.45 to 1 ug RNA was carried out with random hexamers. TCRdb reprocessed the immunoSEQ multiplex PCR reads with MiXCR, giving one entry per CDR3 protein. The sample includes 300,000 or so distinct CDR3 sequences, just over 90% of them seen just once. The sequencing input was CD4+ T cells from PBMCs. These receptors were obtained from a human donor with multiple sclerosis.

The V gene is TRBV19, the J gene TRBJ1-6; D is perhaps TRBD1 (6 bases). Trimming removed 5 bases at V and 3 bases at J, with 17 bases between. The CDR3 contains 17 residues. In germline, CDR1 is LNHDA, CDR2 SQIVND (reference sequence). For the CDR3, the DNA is TGTGCCAGTAGTGCTGCACAGGGCCTCCTCTATAATTCACCCCTCCACTTT. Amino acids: CASSAAQGLLYNSPLHF.

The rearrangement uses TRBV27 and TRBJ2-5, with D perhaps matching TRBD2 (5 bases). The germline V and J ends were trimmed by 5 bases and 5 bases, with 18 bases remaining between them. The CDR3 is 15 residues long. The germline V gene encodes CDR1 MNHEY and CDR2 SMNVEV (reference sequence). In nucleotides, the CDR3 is TGTGCCAGCAGTCCCACCCGGGCGGGCGGTGAGACCCAGTACTTC. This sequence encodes CASSPTRAGGETQYF.

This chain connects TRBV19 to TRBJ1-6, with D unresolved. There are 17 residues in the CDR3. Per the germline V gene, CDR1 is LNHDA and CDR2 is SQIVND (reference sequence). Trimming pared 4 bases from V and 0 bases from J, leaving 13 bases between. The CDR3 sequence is CASSTTVTSSYNSPLHF. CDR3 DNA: TGTGCCAGTAGTACAACGGTAACGAGCTCCTATAATTCACCCCTCCACTTT.

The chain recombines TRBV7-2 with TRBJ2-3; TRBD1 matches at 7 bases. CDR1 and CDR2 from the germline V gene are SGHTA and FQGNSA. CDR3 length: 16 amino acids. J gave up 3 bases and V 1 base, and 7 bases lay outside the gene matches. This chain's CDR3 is CASSLGGAGGTDTQYF. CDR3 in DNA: TGTGCCAGCAGCTTAGGGGGTGCAGGGGGTACAGATACGCAGTATTTT. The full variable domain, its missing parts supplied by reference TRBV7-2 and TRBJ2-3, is GAGVSQSPSNKVTEKGKDVELRCDPISGHTALYWYRQSLGQGLEFLIYFQGNSAPDKSGLPSDRFSAERTGGSVSTLTIQRTQQEDSAVYLCASSLGGAGGTDTQYFGPGTRLTVL.

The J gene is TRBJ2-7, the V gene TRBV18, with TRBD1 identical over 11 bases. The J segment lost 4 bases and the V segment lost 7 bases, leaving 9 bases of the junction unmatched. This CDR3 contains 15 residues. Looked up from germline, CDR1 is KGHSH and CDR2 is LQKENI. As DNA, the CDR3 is TGTGCCAGCTTAACACGGACAGGGGGCCAATACGAGCAGTACTTC. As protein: CASLTRTGGQYEQYF.

CDR3 protein: CASSGGLSSYNEQFF. The CDR3 DNA sequence: TGTGCCAGCAGTGGTGGCCTCAGCTCCTACAATGAGCAGTTCTTC. The rearrangement joins TRBV2 to TRBJ2-1; D not resolved. The germline V gene encodes CDR1 SNHLY and CDR2 FYNNEI. Trimming stripped 4 bases from V and 0 bases from J, with 10 bases between. This CDR3 comprises 15 residues. Drawing the rest from reference TRBV2 and TRBJ2-1, the complete variable domain is EPEVTQTPSHQVTQMGQEVILRCVPISNHLYFYWYRQILGQKVEFLVSFYNNEISEKSEIFDDQFSVERPDGSNFTLKIRSTKLEDSAMYFCASSGGLSSYNEQFFGPGTRLTVL.

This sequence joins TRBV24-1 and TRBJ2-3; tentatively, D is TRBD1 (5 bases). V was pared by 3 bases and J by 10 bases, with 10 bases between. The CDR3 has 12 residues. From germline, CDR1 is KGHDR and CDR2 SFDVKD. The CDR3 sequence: CATSDRQLAQYF. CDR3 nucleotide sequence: TGTGCCACCAGTGATCGACAGTTGGCGCAGTATTTT.

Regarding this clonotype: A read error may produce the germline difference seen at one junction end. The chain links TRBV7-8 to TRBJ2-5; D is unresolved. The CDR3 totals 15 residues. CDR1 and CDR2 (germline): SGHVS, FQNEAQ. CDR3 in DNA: TGTGCCAGCAGCCCCGCAGGCAGGAGCCAACAGACCCAGTACTTC. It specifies CASSPAGRSQQTQYF.

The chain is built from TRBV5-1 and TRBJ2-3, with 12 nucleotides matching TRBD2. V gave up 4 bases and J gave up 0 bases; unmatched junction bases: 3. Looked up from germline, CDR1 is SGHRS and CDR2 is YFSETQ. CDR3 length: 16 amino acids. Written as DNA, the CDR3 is TGCGCCAGCAGCACGGGGACTAGCGGGAGCACAGATACGCAGTATTTT. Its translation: CASSTGTSGSTDTQYF.

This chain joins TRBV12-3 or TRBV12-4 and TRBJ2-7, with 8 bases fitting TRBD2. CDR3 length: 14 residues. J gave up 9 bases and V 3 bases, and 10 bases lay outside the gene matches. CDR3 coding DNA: TGTGCCAGCAGTTTCGGGGGGGCCAACGGGGTGCAGTACTTC. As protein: CASSFGGANGVQYF.

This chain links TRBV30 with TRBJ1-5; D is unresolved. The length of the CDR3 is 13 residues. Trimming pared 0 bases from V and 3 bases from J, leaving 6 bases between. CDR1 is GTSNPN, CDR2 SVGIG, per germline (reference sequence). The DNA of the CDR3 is TGTGCCTGGAGTGTCGGGGTCAATCAGCCCCAGCATTTT. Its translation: CAWSVGVNQPQHF.

CDR3 amino acids: CASSSHLGGPYNEQFF. Here the CDR3 DNA reads TGTGCCAGCAGCTCTCATTTGGGGGGCCCTTACAATGAGCAGTTCTTC. The V and J genes are TRBV7-8 and TRBJ2-1, with D perhaps TRBD1 or TRBD2 (6 bases each). The germline V and J ends were trimmed by 4 bases and 4 bases, with 17 bases remaining between them. Germline V gene lookup returns CDR1 SGHVS and CDR2 FQNEAQ. The CDR3 totals 16 residues.

CDR3 DNA: TGTGCCAGTTCTCGGGGGCATGAGCAGTTCTTC. Its translation is CASSRGHEQFF. The chain couples TRBV19 to TRBJ2-1, with D possibly called TRBD1 or TRBD2 (6 bases each). Germline lookup yields CDR1 LNHDA and CDR2 SQIVND (reference sequence). This CDR3 has 11 residues. The V and J ends lost 8 bases and 8 bases respectively, with 10 bases between them.

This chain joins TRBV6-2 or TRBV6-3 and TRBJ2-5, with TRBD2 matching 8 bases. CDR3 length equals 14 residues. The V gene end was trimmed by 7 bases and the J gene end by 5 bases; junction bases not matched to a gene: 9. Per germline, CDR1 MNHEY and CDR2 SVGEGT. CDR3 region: CASNQEAGVETQYF. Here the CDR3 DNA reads TGTGCCAGCAACCAAGAAGCGGGAGTTGAGACCCAGTACTTC.

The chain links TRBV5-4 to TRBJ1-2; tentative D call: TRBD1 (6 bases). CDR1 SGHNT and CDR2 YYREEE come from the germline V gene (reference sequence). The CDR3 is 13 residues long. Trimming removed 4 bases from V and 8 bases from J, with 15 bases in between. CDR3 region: CASSLDRKAGYTF. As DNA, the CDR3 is TGTGCCAGCAGCCTTGACAGGAAAGCGGGCTACACCTTC.

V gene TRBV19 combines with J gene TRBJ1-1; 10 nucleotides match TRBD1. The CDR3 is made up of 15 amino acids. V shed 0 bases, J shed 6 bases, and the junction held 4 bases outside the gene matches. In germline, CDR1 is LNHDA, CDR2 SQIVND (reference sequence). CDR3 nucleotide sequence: TGTGCCAGTAGTATAGAGGGACAGGGGTGGGCTGAAGCTTTCTTT. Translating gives CASSIEGQGWAEAFF.

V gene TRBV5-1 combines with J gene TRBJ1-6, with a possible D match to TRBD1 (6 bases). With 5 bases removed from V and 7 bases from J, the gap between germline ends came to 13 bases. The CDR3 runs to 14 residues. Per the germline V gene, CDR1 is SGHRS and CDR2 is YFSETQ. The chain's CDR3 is CASRLGQSNSPLHF. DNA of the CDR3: TGCGCCAGCAGACTAGGACAGTCGAATTCACCCCTCCACTTT.

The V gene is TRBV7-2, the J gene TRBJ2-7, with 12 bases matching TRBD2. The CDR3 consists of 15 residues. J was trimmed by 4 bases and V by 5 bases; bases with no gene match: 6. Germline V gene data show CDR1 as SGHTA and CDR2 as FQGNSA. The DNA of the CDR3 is TGTGCCAGCAGCGTGACTAGCGGGAGTCGTTACGAGCAGTACTTC. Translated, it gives CASSVTSGSRYEQYF.